These 9 T cell receptor beta chains came from one sample sequenced in a study of shared clonotypes between healthy human individuals. Measured with immunoSEQ multiplex PCR; TCRdb has only the in-frame clones, and not every one. Counted here are approximately 460,000 clones, 75% to 80% occurring once; the ten biggest clones make up more than 10%. What was sequenced was PBMCs. The source is a woman aged 40 to 50 in good health. Some clones in this sample may be carry-over from other donors' samples.

The V and J genes are TRBV5-1 and TRBJ1-2; D perhaps matches TRBD1 (5 bases). Germline V CDR1 and CDR2: SGHRS, YFSETQ. Trimming left V 4 bases short and J 4 bases short, with 14 bases between. The CDR3 loop spans 14 amino acids. CDR3 protein: CASSLRVGGYGYTF. The CDR3 DNA reads TGCGCCAGCAGCCTCAGGGTTGGTGGCTATGGCTACACCTTC.

The chain links TRBV2 to TRBJ2-5, with a weak D call TRBD1 (6 bases). The tail of the sequence fits TRBJ2-7 better, so the J call may be wrong. This CDR3 has 16 residues. Germline loops: CDR1 SNHLY, CDR2 FYNNEI. CDR3 sequence (DNA): TGTGCCAGCAGTGAAGCGCTTATAGGGGGCTCCTACGAGCAGTACTTC. It yields the protein CASSEALIGGSYEQYF.

About this clone: At the DNA level, this CDR3 is encoded by other sequences in the same sample as well. The gene calls are TRBV7-9 and TRBJ2-3; 8 nucleotides line up with TRBD1. Losses at the gene ends were 1 base for V and 2 bases for J; bases not matched to a gene: 5. This CDR3 spans 16 amino acids. Germline lookup yields CDR1 SEHNR and CDR2 FQNEAQ (reference sequence). Written as DNA, the CDR3 is TGTGCCAGCAGCTTAGTCCAGGGGGCGGTCACAGATACGCAGTATTTT. Translation gives CASSLVQGAVTDTQYF.

Turning to this clone: The likely explanation is a read error, given a far larger clone one base away. Other DNA sequences in this specimen translate into the identical CDR3. The chain links TRBV4-2 to TRBJ1-4; D is undetermined. Germline loops: CDR1 LGHNA, CDR2 YNFKEQ. The CDR3 totals 12 residues. V lost 0 bases and J 11 bases, leaving 7 bases between the germline ends. The CDR3 nucleotides read TGTGCCAGCAGCCAAGATACCGAGAAACTGTTTTTT. The encoded protein is CASSQDTEKLFF.

V is TRBV18 and J is TRBJ2-7, with 10 bases aligning to TRBD1. The V and J ends lost 3 bases and 2 bases, in that order; junction bases with no gene match: 4. CDR3 length equals 15 residues. Germline lookup yields CDR1 KGHSH and CDR2 LQKENI. CDR3 protein: CASSPRGQGAYEQYF. CDR3 in DNA: TGTGCCAGCTCACCCCGAGGACAGGGGGCCTACGAGCAGTACTTC.

The chain carries TRBV2 and TRBJ2-5; 13 nucleotides agree with TRBD2. The CDR3 is made up of 18 amino acids. The V and J ends lost 4 bases and 1 base, in that order; junction bases with no gene match: 9. CDR1 SNHLY and CDR2 FYNNEI come from the germline V gene. CDR3 nucleotides: TGTGCCAGCAGTGGGACTAGCGGGAGACGACCGTTCCAAGAGACCCAGTACTTC. Amino acids: CASSGTSGRRPFQETQYF.

V usage is TRBV7-6 and J usage is TRBJ1-4; no definite D call. Trimming shortened V by 2 bases and J by 0 bases, and 4 bases separated the two germline ends. Germline V lookup: CDR1 SGHVS, CDR2 FNYEAQ. This CDR3 contains 14 residues. The CDR3 DNA reads as TGTGCCAGCAGCTTATCCGCAACTAATGAAAAACTGTTTTTT. It yields the protein CASSLSATNEKLFF.

The rearrangement links TRBV11-2 to TRBJ2-3; possible D gene TRBD1, 5 bases. The germline CDR1 and CDR2 sequences are SGHAT and FQNNGV. V dropped 8 bases and J dropped 1 base, with 16 bases sitting between them. The CDR3 runs to 15 residues. CDR3 nucleotide sequence: TGTGCCAGCGGCCCCCGGGTGGGGCGCACAGATACGCAGTATTTT. Amino acids: CASGPRVGRTDTQYF.

The V gene is TRBV7-8, the J gene TRBJ1-5; D is unclear. CDR1 is SGHVS, CDR2 FQNEAQ, per germline. The CDR3 runs 15 residues. V lost 1 base, J lost 3 bases, and 10 bases lay in between. The CDR3 coding sequence is TGTGCCAGCAGCTTAGTATCGCCAACCAATCAGCCCCAGCATTTT. Translation: CASSLVSPTNQPQHF.